This TCR beta chain came from a study of shared clonotypes between healthy human individuals (dated by TCRdb to 2018 to 2021). In the study overall: The cohort included a few men and a couple of women between 18 and 49 years of age. For each donor, CD4 naive and CD4 memory were each given three plates, CD8 naive was given two plates, and CD8 memory was given one plate. To estimate repertoire size and how much clonotypes are shared between individuals, the study performed deep sequencing of blood TCR repertoires from 4 to 6 healthy adults. To increase sequencing depth and limit assay-specific biases, TCR repertoire library preparation and sequencing were carried out by different laboratories using diverse techniques. Leukapheresis yielded between about 0.9 and 9 billion PBMCs per donor.

Donors were healthy HIV-negative adults with no recently reported acute infections or vaccinations. Every donor was a Caucasian adult residing in Nashville, Tennessee, USA. CD8 memory samples were composed of magnetically selected CD45RO+ cells combined with CCR7-negative CD45RA+ effector memory (TemRA) cells. Blood was collected by leukapheresis, and PBMCs were isolated by Ficoll-Histopaque density gradient centrifugation and then cryopreserved in liquid nitrogen vapor phase. Analytical flow cytometry was used to check the purity and quantity of every magnetically sorted T cell population. Each sorted fraction had its genomic DNA isolated and then quantified by UV absorbance on a Nanodrop 2000c. Using the deep immunoSEQ assay, multiplex PCR amplified TCR CDR3 regions from genomic DNA. Genomic DNA extracted from each cell subset was distributed evenly over all wells of several immunoSEQ 96-well plates, and each plate served as one replicate. For sorted subsets, 200 to 250 ng of genomic DNA, equivalent to about 30,000 T cell genomes, went into each replicate PCR. Purified libraries were measured with a Qubit 3.0 fluorometer, size-checked on a Bioanalyzer 2100, and measured again with the KAPA Library Quantification kit. Each immunoSEQ 96-well plate was sequenced on its own single-read 150-cycle Illumina NextSeq 550 flow cell. As for how the authors treated the data: Because the immunoSEQ output included only junctional sequences and no quality scores, the filtering could not be the same as the filtering used for full-length reads. To assign V/J genes and CDR3, sequences were annotated against IMGT germline references using PyIR, a Python wrapper for IgBLAST v1.9. Reads with weak V/J assignments (E-value above 1e-6), missing CDR3, stop codons, out-of-frame junctions, or ambiguous translated residues were removed. V3J clonotypes were defined as sequences sharing the same inferred V gene, J gene, and CDR3 amino acid sequence. The percentage overlap between two repertoires was calculated by dividing the number of shared unique clonotypes by the size of the smaller repertoire. Richness of each repertoire was evaluated using RTK rarefaction, the Chao1 estimator, and Recon v2.1 estimates of unobserved clonotypes. OLGA was used to compute generation probabilities for all TCRbeta clonotypes that the gDNA method yielded from several donors. TCRdb carries this immuneACCESS record with in-frame sequences only. Its versions omit some clonotypes, under half of them owing to an unresolved V gene in the studies checked, with the rest unexplained. Clonal size and the V and J genes are those of that table, whereas D and trimming came from the DNA. This sample is represented by 95,000 to 120,000 clones; 68% of them were singletons. More than 20% of the sample is in the top ten clones.

In regard to this clone: What antigen it recognizes has not been identified. No base qualities exist here, and no much larger clone lies one base off it.

Reading the germline V gene gives CDR1 MDHEN and CDR2 SYDVKM. V trim: 3 bases; J trim: 4 bases; unmatched bases: 10. The cysteine opens and the phenylalanine closes a CDR3 of 16 amino acids. Left in the record is the CDR3 DNA by itself, 48 bases read in frame from the first base. Overall results and qualifications from the work: Clonotypes shared by all four sorted-subset donors showed higher generation probabilities than non-shared clonotypes. Even with the large sequencing depth, rarefaction of the sorted-subset datasets indicated that sequencing was incomplete. Pairwise subsampling indicated that sequencing depth was expected to affect the degree of clonotype sharing among donors. Larger estimated clonotype richness was generally found for naive subsets than for memory subsets. Sampling was restricted to blood, and TCR repertoires in tissues likely differ from the TCR repertoires found in blood. Across a handful of donors, about 4.5% of naive CD4, roughly 3.3% of naive CD8, 2.3% of memory CD4, and around 0.4% of memory CD8 clonotypes were shared. The small number of donors limited the genetic and exposure-history diversity represented.

The TCR sequence derives from a young woman in good health. The sequencing sample was made of memory CD8+ T cells sorted from blood. Taken with the paper, the label for cell subset or site translates to: CD45RO+ cells pooled with CCR7-negative TemRA cells. Here the chain combines TRBV28 and TRBJ2-7; the junction holds 9 bases that match TRBD2. CDR3 protein: CASSFGTSSFSYEQYF. The nucleotides read TGTGCCAGCAGTTTTGGGACTAGCTCTTTTTCTTACGAGCAGTACTTC.